Each of the 30 T cell receptor beta chains below was sequenced from the same sample in a study of shared clonotypes between healthy human individuals. Using immunoSEQ multiplex PCR, the repertoire was profiled, and TCRdb retains in-frame clones only, with some absent. The data contain approximately 320,000 clones, about 74% of them seen just once; the ten biggest clones take up 10%. The sequenced sample was memory CD4+ T cells sorted from blood. Subset indicated: CD45RA-negative fraction. Receptor source: a young man in good health.

The chain recombines TRBV29-1 with TRBJ2-7; no clear D gene. Germline values: CDR1 SQVTM, CDR2 ANQGSEA. V lost 5 bases and J 5 bases, leaving 13 bases between the germline ends. The CDR3 extends over 12 amino acids. CDR3 sequence (DNA): TGCAGCGTTAGTACCCCCCGGAACGAGCAGTACTTC. This codes for CSVSTPRNEQYF.

V gene TRBV7-9 combines with J gene TRBJ1-5; D gene unclear. V lost 0 bases to trimming and J lost 0 bases, with 15 bases between them. The CDR3 sequence is 18 residues long. Germline V gene lookup returns CDR1 SEHNR and CDR2 FQNEAQ (reference sequence). The CDR3 region has the DNA TGTGCCAGCAGCTTAGCCGAAAAAGGAACGGTTAGCAATCAGCCCCAGCATTTT. It specifies CASSLAEKGTVSNQPQHF. The full variable domain, completed using reference TRBV7-9 and TRBJ1-5, is DTGVSQNPRHKITKRGQNVTFRCDPISEHNRLYWYRQTLGQGPEFLTYFQNEAQLEKSRLLSDRFSAERPKGSFSTLEIQRTEQGDSAMYLCASSLAEKGTVSNQPQHFGDGTRLSIL.

The chain uses TRBV11-2 and TRBJ1-4; maybe TRBD1 (6 bases). The germline gives CDR1 SGHAT, CDR2 FQNNGV. The CDR3 loop spans 15 amino acids. Between the trimmed V and J ends, which lost 3 bases and 0 bases, there was a span of 8 bases. The CDR3 coding sequence is TGTGCCAGCAGCTTCCGGACAGCAACTAATGAAAAACTGTTTTTT. Translated, it gives CASSFRTATNEKLFF.

This rearrangement joins TRBV6-5 to TRBJ2-1; 9 nucleotides line up with TRBD1. V gave up 0 bases and J gave up 4 bases; unmatched junction bases: 4. This CDR3 comprises 16 residues. Per germline, CDR1 MNHEY and CDR2 SVGAGI. The CDR3 reads CASSYSGTGTYNEQFF. The CDR3 DNA reads as TGTGCCAGCAGTTACTCCGGGACAGGGACTTACAATGAGCAGTTCTTC.

This rearrangement joins TRBV7-8 to TRBJ1-1; D is uncertain. The CDR3 extends over 16 amino acids. In germline, CDR1 is SGHVS, CDR2 FQNEAQ. The V and J ends lost 5 bases and 0 bases respectively, with 16 bases between them. The CDR3 loop is CASSRPARDMNTEAFF. The CDR3 DNA is TGTGCCAGCAGCCGCCCGGCCAGAGACATGAACACTGAAGCTTTCTTT. Full variable domain (outside the CDR3, taken from reference TRBV7-8 and TRBJ1-1): GAGVSQSPRYKVAKRGQDVALRCDPISGHVSLFWYQQALGQGPEFLTYFQNEAQLDKSGLPSDRFFAERPEGSVSTLKIQRTQQEDSAVYLCASSRPARDMNTEAFFGQGTRLTVV.

Concerning this clone: This may come from a read error, since a much larger clone is one base off. The chain uses TRBV2 and TRBJ1-1; D is unresolved. V was pared by 4 bases and J by 4 bases, with 7 bases between. The CDR3 sequence is 12 residues long. Germline loops: CDR1 SNHLY, CDR2 FYNNEI. The CDR3 nucleotides read TGTGCCAGCAGTGGGTTGAGCACTGAAGCTTTCTTT. Residues: CASSGLSTEAFF. The whole variable domain, remainder taken from reference TRBV2 and TRBJ1-1, is EPEVTQTPSHQVTQMGQEVILRCVPISNHLYFYWYRQILGQKVEFLVSFYNNEISEKSEIFDDQFSVERPDGSNFTLKIRSTKLEDSAMYFCASSGLSTEAFFGQGTRLTVV.

The chain is built from TRBV5-6 and TRBJ1-2, with unresolved D. V was trimmed by 0 bases and J by 5 bases, leaving 5 bases between them. CDR3 length: 12 residues. The germline gives CDR1 SGHDT, CDR2 YYEEEE. CDR3 in amino acids: CASSLAEYGYTF. The CDR3 DNA reads TGTGCCAGCAGCTTGGCTGAATATGGCTACACCTTC. The full variable domain, with the rest looked up from reference TRBV5-6 and TRBJ1-2, is DAGVTQSPTHLIKTRGQQVTLRCSPKSGHDTVSWYQQALGQGPQFIFQYYEEEERQRGNFPDRFSGHQFPNYSSELNVNALLLGDSALYLCASSLAEYGYTFGSGTRLTVV.

This clone was seen more than once but under ten times. The sample carries other DNA sequences with the same CDR3. V usage is TRBV5-1 and J usage is TRBJ2-2, with unresolved D. V gave up 0 bases and J gave up 2 bases, with 8 bases separating them. CDR3 size: 15 residues. Germline V gene lookup returns CDR1 SGHRS and CDR2 YFSETQ. The CDR3 DNA follows: TGCGCCAGCAGCTTGGACTCACCCAACACCGGGGAGCTGTTTTTT. It yields the protein CASSLDSPNTGELFF.

The V gene is TRBV5-1, the J gene TRBJ2-1; 10 nucleotides match TRBD2. Germline CDR1 and CDR2: SGHRS and YFSETQ. V shed 4 bases and J 4 bases; nucleotides not matched to a gene: 5. The CDR3 spans 15 residues. This CDR3 reads CASSPGLADYNEQFF. DNA of the CDR3: TGCGCCAGCAGCCCCGGACTAGCGGATTACAATGAGCAGTTCTTC.

V usage is TRBV2 and J usage is TRBJ1-1; no clear D. The ends were cut back, 6 bases at V and 0 bases at J, with 11 bases in the middle. The CDR3 sequence is 14 residues long. Germline V gives CDR1 SNHLY, CDR2 FYNNEI. The CDR3: CASSARSMNTEAFF. Here the CDR3 DNA reads TGTGCCAGCAGCGCACGGTCGATGAACACTGAAGCTTTCTTT.

The V gene is TRBV7-9, the J gene TRBJ2-1; TRBD1 matches 9 bases. V lost 4 bases, J lost 0 bases, and 7 bases stayed unmatched. From germline, CDR1 is SEHNR and CDR2 FQNEAQ (reference sequence). CDR3 length: 17 residues. CDR3 in amino acids: CASSSLGQGPSYNEQFF. CDR3 nucleotides: TGTGCCAGCAGCTCTCTGGGACAGGGCCCCTCCTACAATGAGCAGTTCTTC.

This clone was found many times. The rearrangement links TRBV5-4 to TRBJ2-7, with D maybe TRBD1 (6 bases). The V end was cut by 4 bases, the J end by 3 bases, with 14 bases between. The germline gives CDR1 SGHNT, CDR2 YYREEE (reference sequence). The length of the CDR3 is 14 residues. The CDR3 region has the DNA TGTGCCAGCAGCCCCGAACCAGGGGACTACGAGCAGTACTTC. Its translation is CASSPEPGDYEQYF.

This clone has a handful of counts. The rearrangement uses TRBV2 and TRBJ2-1; 12 positions match TRBD2. J was trimmed by 4 bases and V by 2 bases; bases with no gene match: 6. The CDR3 covers 17 residues. CDR1 and CDR2 from the germline V gene are SNHLY and FYNNEI. The chain's CDR3 is CASSELGLAGKYNEQFF. The CDR3 DNA reads as TGTGCCAGCAGTGAACTTGGACTAGCGGGAAAATACAATGAGCAGTTCTTC.

The rearrangement joins TRBV14 to TRBJ2-1; D uncertain. Germline V lookup: CDR1 SGHDN, CDR2 FVKESK. This CDR3 has 12 residues. V was trimmed by 1 base and J by 14 bases, leaving 12 bases between them. The CDR3 nucleotides are TGTGCCAGCAGCCAAGTCCGGGCCCAGGAGTTCTTC. Protein: CASSQVRAQEFF. The variable domain in full, completed from reference TRBV14 and TRBJ2-1, reads EAGVTQFPSHSVIEKGQTVTLRCDPISGHDNLYWYRRVMGKEIKFLLHFVKESKQDESGMPNNRFLAERTGGTYSTLKVQPAELEDSGVYFCASSQVRAQEFFGPGTRLTVL.

This chain links TRBV7-3 with TRBJ2-1, with D unresolved. CDR1 and CDR2 (germline): SGHTA, FQGTGA. V lost 3 bases and J lost 8, with 11 bases in between. CDR3 length: 13 amino acids. CDR3 in DNA: TGTGCCAGCAGCTTCACCCGATTGGATGAGCAGTTCTTC. It codes for CASSFTRLDEQFF.

This clone has just one count. The rearrangement joins TRBV9 to TRBJ1-2; D is uncertain. The CDR3 sequence is 14 residues long. Looked up from germline, CDR1 is SGDLS and CDR2 is YYNGEE. Trimming removed 6 bases from V and 4 bases from J, with 16 bases in between. CDR3 amino acids: CASTPAWETYGYTF. CDR3 DNA: TGTGCCAGCACCCCGGCGTGGGAAACCTATGGCTACACCTTC.

V gene TRBV2 combines with J gene TRBJ2-3; 8 bases map to TRBD2. The germline CDR1 and CDR2 sequences are SNHLY and FYNNEI. J lost 6 bases, V lost 7 bases, and 6 bases had no gene match. CDR3 length: 13 residues. CDR3 sequence reads: CASKGTSSDTQYF. The CDR3, as DNA: TGTGCCAGCAAAGGGACTAGTTCCGATACGCAGTATTTT. The whole variable domain, filled in from reference TRBV2 and TRBJ2-3, reads EPEVTQTPSHQVTQMGQEVILRCVPISNHLYFYWYRQILGQKVEFLVSFYNNEISEKSEIFDDQFSVERPDGSNFTLKIRSTKLEDSAMYFCASKGTSSDTQYFGPGTRLTVL.

This clone appeared many times. The chain combines TRBV28 with TRBJ2-7; a possible D gene is TRBD1 (6 bases). V lost 2 bases and J lost 2, with 13 bases in between. Germline lookup yields CDR1 MDHEN and CDR2 SYDVKM. The CDR3 extends over 15 amino acids. The CDR3 DNA reads as TGTGCCAGCAGTTTAGAGGGACACCGAGCCTACGAGCAGTACTTC. It yields the protein CASSLEGHRAYEQYF.

This chain uses TRBV5-4 with TRBJ2-3; 10 positions agree with TRBD2. CDR1 is SGHNT and CDR2 is YYREEE in the germline V gene (reference sequence). The junction had 7 bases not matched to a gene; V was cut back by 4 bases and J by 5 bases. The CDR3 runs 15 residues. The CDR3 loop reads CASSPSGRRIDTQYF. In DNA, the CDR3 is TGTGCCAGCAGCCCTAGCGGGAGAAGGATAGATACGCAGTATTTT. The full variable domain, rest sourced from reference TRBV5-4 and TRBJ2-3, is ETGVTQSPTHLIKTRGQQVTLRCSSQSGHNTVSWYQQALGQGPQFIFQYYREEENGRGNFPPRFSGLQFPNYSSELNVNALELDDSALYLCASSPSGRRIDTQYFGPGTRLTVL.

On this clone itself: Other DNA sequences in this specimen translate into the identical CDR3. In DNA, the CDR3 is TGTGCCAGCTCACCACCGGGAAACACCATATATTTT. The encoded protein is CASSPPGNTIYF. V usage is TRBV18 and J usage is TRBJ1-3; D not certain. The CDR3 has 12 amino acids. Germline V gene data show CDR1 as KGHSH and CDR2 as LQKENI. V was shortened by 0 bases and J by 4 bases, with 1 base between the two germline ends.

The J gene is TRBJ1-4, the V gene TRBV5-6; 8 bases are a match to TRBD1. Looked up from germline, CDR1 is SGHDT and CDR2 is YYEEEE. The CDR3 is 17 residues long. V shed 4 bases, J shed 0 bases, and the junction held 8 bases outside the gene matches. CDR3 in DNA: TGTGCCAGCAGCCAGACAGGGGATACTGCAACTAATGAAAAACTGTTTTTT. Translated, it gives CASSQTGDTATNEKLFF.

The V call is TRBV5-4, the J call TRBJ2-3, with D hard to call. CDR3 length: 14 residues. Germline V lookup: CDR1 SGHNT, CDR2 YYREEE (reference sequence). V was shortened by 2 bases and J by 2 bases, with 9 bases between the two germline ends. The CDR3 DNA follows: TGTGCCAGCAGCTTTGAACGGCACACAGATACGCAGTATTTT. Translated, it gives CASSFERHTDTQYF.

Notes on this clone: The same CDR3 can be traced to other DNA sequences in this sample. This sequence joins TRBV7-9 and TRBJ2-1; 9 bases fit TRBD2. V was pared by 2 bases and J by 2 bases, with 4 bases of the junction left unmatched. CDR3 length equals 16 residues. CDR1 and CDR2 from the germline V gene are SEHNR and FQNEAQ (reference sequence). For the CDR3, the DNA is TGTGCCAGCAGCTTATGGCTAGCGGGGACCTACAATGAGCAGTTCTTC. Amino acids: CASSLWLAGTYNEQFF.

The V call is TRBV9, the J call TRBJ2-3; D remains ambiguous. CDR3 size: 12 residues. Germline CDR1 is SGDLS and CDR2 is YYNGEE. V lost 4 bases, J lost 3 bases, and 6 bases lay in between. This CDR3 is CASSQQTDTQYF. In DNA form, the CDR3 reads TGTGCCAGCAGCCAACAGACAGATACGCAGTATTTT.

This chain uses TRBV2 with TRBJ2-7; TRBD2 agrees at 7 bases. CDR3 length: 14 amino acids. V lost 6 bases, J lost 3 bases, and 8 bases stayed unmatched. CDR1 and CDR2 (germline): SNHLY, FYNNEI. As DNA, the CDR3 is TGTGCCAGCAGGTCTAGTCTAGCGGTCTACGAGCAGTACTTC. As protein: CASRSSLAVYEQYF.

V and J are TRBV19 and TRBJ1-3; D not certain. Germline CDR1 and CDR2: LNHDA and SQIVND (reference sequence). The CDR3 totals 16 residues. Trimming shortened V by 3 bases and J by 0 bases, and 12 bases separated the two germline ends. Here the CDR3 reads CASSITTGISGNTIYF. The DNA for the CDR3 is TGTGCCAGTAGTATCACCACGGGCATCTCTGGAAACACCATATATTTT.

This sequence joins TRBV7-3 and TRBJ2-3; D call uncertain. Trimming pared 5 bases from V and 0 bases from J, leaving 15 bases between. This CDR3 is 16 amino acids long. The V gene's germline CDR1 is SGHTA and CDR2 FQGTGA. The CDR3 protein is CASSPMAATSTDTQYF. As DNA, the CDR3 is TGTGCCAGCAGCCCTATGGCAGCGACAAGCACAGATACGCAGTATTTT.

J is TRBJ2-7 and V is TRBV27; D unresolved. The CDR3 runs to 11 residues. V was trimmed by 3 bases and J by 6 bases, leaving 6 bases between them. Looked up from germline, CDR1 is MNHEY and CDR2 is SMNVEV (reference sequence). CDR3 nucleotides: TGTGCCAGCAGTTTTTCTGGCGAGCAGTACTTC. Translation: CASSFSGEQYF.

The J gene is TRBJ2-7, the V gene TRBV9, with 7 bases that match TRBD1. This CDR3 has 15 residues. Trimming cost V 0 bases and J 2 bases; bases outside gene matches: 5. CDR1 is SGDLS and CDR2 is YYNGEE in the germline V gene. This chain's CDR3 is CASSVEQGQTYEQYF. The CDR3 nucleotides read TGTGCCAGCAGCGTAGAACAGGGGCAGACCTACGAGCAGTACTTC.

This chain connects TRBV5-1 to TRBJ2-7, with D unresolved. From germline, CDR1 is SGHRS and CDR2 YFSETQ. This CDR3 comprises 13 residues. Trimming removed 2 bases from V and 0 bases from J, with 6 bases in between. The CDR3 here is CASSFDNSYEQYF. The DNA of the CDR3 is TGCGCCAGCAGCTTTGACAACTCCTACGAGCAGTACTTC.